One and the same sample provided the 28 T cell receptor beta chains below, sequenced in a study of T cell responses to AZD1222 COVID-19 vaccine. Sequenced by immunoSEQ multiplex PCR; TCRdb stores in-frame clones only, minus some. The sample yields about 140,000 clones, less than 95% seen once. The sample was peripheral blood, taken on day 0 of AZD1222 vaccination. The receptors were gathered from an adult in good health.

The CDR3 DNA reads as TGTGCCTGGAGTCGCGGGCGGACTAGCGGGAGGGCCTACGAGCAGTACTTC. Its protein is CAWSRGRTSGRAYEQYF. The genes are TRBV30 and TRBJ2-7, with 15 nucleotides matching TRBD2. V gave up 2 bases and J gave up 2 bases; unmatched junction bases: 7. This CDR3 region has 17 residues. Germline V gene lookup returns CDR1 GTSNPN and CDR2 SVGIG (reference sequence).

CDR3 nucleotide sequence: TGTGCCAGCTCACCACGTGGGGGTACTGGGGCCAACGTCCTGACTTTC. Protein product: CASSPRGGTGANVLTF. The gene calls are TRBV18 and TRBJ2-6, with D perhaps given as TRBD1 or TRBD2 (5 bases each). V lost 1 base and J lost 2, with 9 bases in between. The CDR3 loop spans 16 amino acids. The germline V gene has CDR1 KGHSH and CDR2 LQKENI.

The CDR3 DNA sequence: TGTGCCAGCAGCCAAGATCGCACTAGCTCCAATGAGCAGTTCTTC. The encoded protein is CASSQDRTSSNEQFF. V and J are TRBV3-1 (or the pseudogene TRBV3-2) and TRBJ2-1; TRBD2 might be the D (6 bases). In germline, CDR1 is LGHDT, CDR2 YNNKEL (reference sequence). The CDR3 has 15 residues. Trimming left V 0 bases short and J 6 bases short, with 12 bases between.

J is TRBJ1-2 and V is TRBV21-1; the DNA was not compared with TRBD1, the D call given in the table. TRBV21-1 is designated a pseudogene. The CDR3 covers 15 residues. The CDR3, as DNA: TGTGCCAGCAGCTTACCCGGGACAGAATTAGATGGCTACACCTTC. This codes for CASSLPGTELDGYTF.

This chain connects TRBV4-3 to TRBJ1-1, with TRBD1 as a possible D gene (5 bases). Germline CDR1 is LGHNA and CDR2 is YSLEER. The CDR3 extends over 16 amino acids. V was clipped by 4 bases and J by 1 base, with 16 bases between them. Here the CDR3 DNA reads TGCGCCAGCAGCCCACGTATTGGACACCAGAACACTGAAGCTTTCTTT. Translated: CASSPRIGHQNTEAFF.

This chain uses TRBV18 with TRBJ2-7; D possibly corresponds to TRBD1 (5 bases). The V and J ends lost 4 bases and 6 bases respectively, with 22 bases between them. The CDR3 spans 16 residues. Per germline, CDR1 KGHSH and CDR2 LQKENI. The CDR3 loop is CASSLSAPDGRGEQYF. The CDR3 DNA reads as TGTGCCAGCTCACTTTCAGCTCCGGACGGAAGGGGCGAGCAGTACTTC.

The chain combines TRBV6-5 with TRBJ2-3; 8 nucleotides align to TRBD2. J was trimmed by 5 bases and V by 6 bases; bases with no gene match: 7. Per germline, CDR1 MNHEY and CDR2 SVGAGI. This CDR3 is built from 14 residues. This CDR3 is CASRRAGVKDTQYF. The CDR3 region has the DNA TGTGCCAGCAGAAGAGCGGGAGTCAAAGATACGCAGTATTTT.

This clone was observed a few times. The rearrangement links TRBV6-2 or TRBV6-3 to TRBJ1-4; tentatively, D is TRBD1 (5 bases). Germline lookup yields CDR1 MNHEY and CDR2 SVGEGT. The V gene lost 2 bases and the J gene lost 6 bases, with 13 bases spanning the gap. The CDR3 spans 15 residues. Here the CDR3 reads CASSYALTADEKLFF. The CDR3 DNA sequence: TGTGCCAGCAGTTACGCTCTGACAGCAGATGAAAAACTGTTTTTT.

The chain combines TRBV4-2 with TRBJ1-6; D possibly corresponds to TRBD1 (5 bases). The CDR3 is 16 amino acids. Trimming removed 0 bases from V and 7 bases from J, with 13 bases in between. Germline V lookup: CDR1 LGHNA, CDR2 YNFKEQ. The CDR3 here is CASSQDRGATNSPLHF. The CDR3 bases are TGTGCCAGCAGCCAAGATCGAGGGGCGACCAATTCACCCCTCCACTTT.

The chain joins TRBV5-1 to TRBJ2-1; D may be TRBD1 (5 bases). V was clipped by 2 bases and J by 8 bases, with 14 bases between them. Germline values: CDR1 SGHRS, CDR2 YFSETQ. This CDR3 is built from 14 residues. CDR3 amino acids: CASSLSQKGDEQFF. CDR3 sequence (DNA): TGCGCCAGCAGCTTAAGCCAAAAAGGGGATGAGCAGTTCTTC.

CDR3 sequence: CAWRSSYEQYF. CDR3 coding DNA: TGTGCCTGGCGCAGCTCCTACGAGCAGTACTTC. J is TRBJ2-7 and V is TRBV30; D gene uncertain. The CDR3 is 11 amino acids. The germline V gene encodes CDR1 GTSNPN and CDR2 SVGIG (reference sequence). Trimming took off 5 bases at V and 0 bases at J, with 5 bases between the two ends.

The chain employs TRBV30 and TRBJ2-7; D uncertain. CDR1 and CDR2 (germline): GTSNPN, SVGIG (reference sequence). The CDR3 length is 15 residues. Trimming took 6 bases from V and 3 from J, leaving 21 bases between them. CDR3 loop: CACPEEPGRHYEQYF. In DNA, the CDR3 is TGTGCCTGCCCGGAAGAGCCAGGAAGGCACTACGAGCAGTACTTC.

This clone was seen a single time. The CDR3 loop reads CASSYGSADGYTF. As DNA, the CDR3 is TGTGCCAGCAGTTATGGTTCAGCGGATGGCTACACCTTC. The chain recombines TRBV6-5 with TRBJ1-2; D is unresolved. This CDR3 spans 13 amino acids. V was trimmed by 3 bases and J by 6 bases, leaving 11 bases between them. CDR1 is MNHEY and CDR2 is SVGAGI in the germline V gene.

CDR3 protein: CASSREQGADNSPLHF. As DNA, the CDR3 is TGCGCCAGCAGCCGCGAACAGGGGGCAGATAATTCACCCCTCCACTTT. The chain combines TRBV5-1 with TRBJ1-6; 9 nucleotides align to TRBD1. The CDR3 loop spans 16 amino acids. Germline lookup yields CDR1 SGHRS and CDR2 YFSETQ. V was clipped by 4 bases and J by 5 bases; unmatched bases: 7.

The V call is TRBV23-1, the J call TRBJ1-2, with D tentatively TRBD1 (6 bases). TRBV23-1 is an ORF, with its function uncertain. V shed 8 bases and J shed 8 bases, with 21 bases lying between them. There are 14 residues in the CDR3. The CDR3 nucleotides are TGCGCCAGCGAAGAAGGGGGGTTAGTACGGGGCTACACCTTC. Translating it yields CASEEGGLVRGYTF.

The V and J genes are TRBV3-1 (or the pseudogene TRBV3-2) and TRBJ1-6, with D perhaps matching TRBD1 (5 bases). V was trimmed by 2 bases and J by 12 bases, leaving 8 bases between them. The germline V gene encodes CDR1 LGHDT and CDR2 YNNKEL (reference sequence). CDR3 length equals 12 residues. CDR3 nucleotides: TGTGCCAGCAGCCAAACGGGGGGACCCCTCCACTTT. Amino acids: CASSQTGGPLHF.

The chain is built from TRBV28 and TRBJ1-5; 8 nucleotides agree with TRBD1. V lost 7 bases to trimming and J lost 5 bases; unmatched junction nucleotides: 4. CDR1 and CDR2 from the germline V gene are MDHEN and SYDVKM. The CDR3 has 13 amino acids. The CDR3 DNA is TGTGCCAGCAATCAGGGGGCTTATCAGCCCCAGCATTTT. The encoded protein is CASNQGAYQPQHF.

The chain links TRBV19 to TRBJ1-1; 7 nucleotides agree with TRBD1. V shed 8 bases and J 5 bases; nucleotides not matched to a gene: 8. The CDR3 contains 13 residues. Germline lookup yields CDR1 LNHDA and CDR2 SQIVND (reference sequence). CDR3 DNA sequence: TGTGCCAGTGTGGAGGGGGCGCGGACTGAAGCTTTCTTT. It translates to CASVEGARTEAFF.

Of note for this clone: This CDR3 is also generated by other DNA sequences in the sample. The V and J genes are TRBV7-3 and TRBJ1-2; D unclear. Trimming stripped 4 bases from V and 5 bases from J, with 8 bases between. CDR1 is SGHTA and CDR2 is FQGTGA in the germline V gene. The CDR3 runs 12 residues. The CDR3 nucleotides are TGTGCCAGCAGCTCGGACGGATATGGCTACACCTTC. Amino acid sequence: CASSSDGYGYTF.

The CDR3 bases are TGTGCCAGCAGCCAAGAGGCGGGAGGACTTAATGAGCAGTTCTTC. Translation gives CASSQEAGGLNEQFF. The rearrangement links TRBV4-2 to TRBJ2-1; 8 bases map to TRBD2. The CDR3 extends over 15 amino acids. The germline CDR1 and CDR2 sequences are LGHNA and YNFKEQ. J lost 7 bases, V lost 0 bases, and 5 bases had no gene match.

The genes are TRBV28 and TRBJ1-1, with no clear D. Germline V gene data show CDR1 as MDHEN and CDR2 as SYDVKM. Trimming stripped 3 bases from V and 3 bases from J, with 8 bases between. CDR3 length equals 13 residues. In DNA form, the CDR3 reads TGTGCCAGCAGTTTTCGGAGGGACACTGAAGCTTTCTTT. This codes for CASSFRRDTEAFF.

The V call is TRBV28, the J call TRBJ2-7; D remains ambiguous. CDR1 and CDR2 from the germline V gene are MDHEN and SYDVKM. V lost 10 bases, J lost 2 bases, and 9 bases lay in between. The CDR3 extends over 11 amino acids. In DNA, the CDR3 is TGTGCCACCTCATTTACCTACGAGCAGTACTTC. Translated, it gives CATSFTYEQYF.

The gene calls are TRBV11-3 and TRBJ1-4, with 8 bases that match TRBD1. Germline CDR1 is SGHNT and CDR2 is YENEEA. The V segment lost 3 bases and the J segment 8 bases; nucleotides outside the gene matches: 11. There are 16 residues in the CDR3. CDR3 coding DNA: TGTGCCAGCAGCTTCCGCATGACAGGGGCACAAGAAAAACTGTTTTTT. Protein: CASSFRMTGAQEKLFF.

The chain uses TRBV5-1 and TRBJ1-4; D is perhaps TRBD1 (5 bases). The germline V gene encodes CDR1 SGHRS and CDR2 YFSETQ. The CDR3 length is 14 residues. V was clipped by 3 bases and J by 5 bases, with 11 bases between them. The CDR3 sequence: CASSSGRVNEKLFF. CDR3 sequence (DNA): TGCGCCAGCAGCTCGGGACGGGTGAATGAAAAACTGTTTTTT. Combining the CDR3 with reference TRBV5-1 and TRBJ1-4 gives the whole variable domain KAGVTQTPRYLIKTRGQQVTLSCSPISGHRSVSWYQQTPGQGLQFLFEYFSETQRNKGNFPGRFSGRQFSNSRSEMNVSTLELGDSALYLCASSSGRVNEKLFFGSGTQLSVL.

The chain links TRBV6-1 to TRBJ2-1, with D perhaps TRBD2 (6 bases). The CDR3 loop spans 15 amino acids. Germline V gene sequence: CDR1 MNHNS, CDR2 SASEGT. V lost 0 bases and J 5 bases, leaving 11 bases between the germline ends. CDR3: CASSEAEGDNNEQFF. DNA of the CDR3: TGTGCCAGCAGTGAAGCGGAGGGAGACAACAATGAGCAGTTCTTC.

J is TRBJ2-7 and V is TRBV27; no reliable D call. This CDR3 is built from 8 residues. Looked up from germline, CDR1 is MNHEY and CDR2 is SMNVEV (reference sequence). CDR3 DNA sequence: TGTGCCAGCAGTGATTCCCAAGTC. Protein product: CASSDSQV.

This clone was recorded only once. V usage is TRBV7-2 and J usage is TRBJ2-4; D ambiguous. V dropped 1 base and J dropped 0 bases, with 7 bases sitting between them. This CDR3 contains 15 residues. Germline V CDR1 and CDR2: SGHTA, FQGNSA. CDR3: CASSLVELAKNIQYF. The CDR3 region has the DNA TGTGCCAGCAGCTTAGTAGAACTAGCCAAAAACATTCAGTACTTC.

The genes are TRBV14 and TRBJ1-2, with unresolved D. Trimming removed 0 bases from V and 7 bases from J, with 12 bases in between. CDR1 and CDR2 from the germline V gene are SGHDN and FVKESK. This CDR3 region has 14 residues. The CDR3 nucleotides are TGTGCCAGCAGCCAAGATATCCGGGGTTTTGGCTACACCTTC. Protein sequence: CASSQDIRGFGYTF. Complete variable domain (other parts from reference TRBV14 and TRBJ1-2): EAGVTQFPSHSVIEKGQTVTLRCDPISGHDNLYWYRRVMGKEIKFLLHFVKESKQDESGMPNNRFLAERTGGTYSTLKVQPAELEDSGVYFCASSQDIRGFGYTFGSGTRLTVV.